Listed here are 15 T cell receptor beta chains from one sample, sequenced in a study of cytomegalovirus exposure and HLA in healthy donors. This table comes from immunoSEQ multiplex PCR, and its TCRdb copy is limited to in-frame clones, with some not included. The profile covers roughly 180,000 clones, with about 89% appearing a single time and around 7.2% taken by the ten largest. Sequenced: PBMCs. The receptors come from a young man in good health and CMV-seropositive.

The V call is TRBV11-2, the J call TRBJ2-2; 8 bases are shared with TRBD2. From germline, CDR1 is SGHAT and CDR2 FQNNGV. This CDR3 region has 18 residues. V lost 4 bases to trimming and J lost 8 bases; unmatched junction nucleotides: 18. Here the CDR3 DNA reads TGTGCCAGCAGCTCTAGGGGGGAGGCCAGCGGGAGTCGAGGGGAGCTGTTTTTT. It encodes CASSSRGEASGSRGELFF.

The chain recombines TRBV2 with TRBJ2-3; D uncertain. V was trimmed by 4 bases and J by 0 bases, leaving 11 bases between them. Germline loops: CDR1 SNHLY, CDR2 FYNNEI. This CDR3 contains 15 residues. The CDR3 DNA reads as TGTGCCAGCAGTGCGGGCGTCTCTAGCACAGATACGCAGTATTTT. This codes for CASSAGVSSTDTQYF.

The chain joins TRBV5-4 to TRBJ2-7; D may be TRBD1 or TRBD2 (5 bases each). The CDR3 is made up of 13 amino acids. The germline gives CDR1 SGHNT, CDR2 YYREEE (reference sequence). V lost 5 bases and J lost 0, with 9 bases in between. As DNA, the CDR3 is TGTGCCAGCAGGTCGGGGACCTCCTACGAGCAGTACTTC. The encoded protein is CASRSGTSYEQYF. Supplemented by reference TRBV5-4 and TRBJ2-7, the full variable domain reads ETGVTQSPTHLIKTRGQQVTLRCSSQSGHNTVSWYQQALGQGPQFIFQYYREEENGRGNFPPRFSGLQFPNYSSELNVNALELDDSALYLCASRSGTSYEQYFGPGTRLTVT.

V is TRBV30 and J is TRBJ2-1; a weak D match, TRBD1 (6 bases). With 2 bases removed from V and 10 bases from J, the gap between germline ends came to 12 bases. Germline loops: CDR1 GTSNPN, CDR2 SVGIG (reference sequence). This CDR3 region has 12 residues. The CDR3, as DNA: TGTGCCTGGAGTAGATACAGGGACGAGCAGTTCTTC. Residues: CAWSRYRDEQFF.

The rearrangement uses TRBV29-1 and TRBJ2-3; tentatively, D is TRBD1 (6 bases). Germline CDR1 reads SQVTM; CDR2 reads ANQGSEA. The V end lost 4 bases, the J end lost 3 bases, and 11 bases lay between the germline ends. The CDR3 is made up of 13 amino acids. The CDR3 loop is CSVGPQGTDTQYF. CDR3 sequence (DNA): TGCAGCGTTGGGCCCCAGGGGACAGATACGCAGTATTTT.

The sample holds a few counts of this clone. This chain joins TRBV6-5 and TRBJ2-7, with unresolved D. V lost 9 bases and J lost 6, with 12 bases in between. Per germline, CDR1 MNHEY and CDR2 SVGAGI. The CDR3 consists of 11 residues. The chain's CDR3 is CASSGGSEQYF. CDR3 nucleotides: TGTGCCAGTTCGGGCGGTAGCGAGCAGTACTTC.

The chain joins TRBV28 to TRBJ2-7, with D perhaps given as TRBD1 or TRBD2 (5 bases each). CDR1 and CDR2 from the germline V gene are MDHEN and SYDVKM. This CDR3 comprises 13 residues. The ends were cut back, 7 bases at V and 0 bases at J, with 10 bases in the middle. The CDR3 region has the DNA TGTGCCAGCACAGGTGGGGGCTCCTACGAGCAGTACTTC. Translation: CASTGGGSYEQYF.

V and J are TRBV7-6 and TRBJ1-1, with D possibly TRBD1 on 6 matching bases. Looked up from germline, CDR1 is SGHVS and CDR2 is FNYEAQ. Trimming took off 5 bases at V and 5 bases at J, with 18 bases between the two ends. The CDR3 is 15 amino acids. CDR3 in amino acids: CASSPPGGGRTEAFF. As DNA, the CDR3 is TGTGCCAGCAGCCCCCCGGGAGGGGGGAGGACTGAAGCTTTCTTT.

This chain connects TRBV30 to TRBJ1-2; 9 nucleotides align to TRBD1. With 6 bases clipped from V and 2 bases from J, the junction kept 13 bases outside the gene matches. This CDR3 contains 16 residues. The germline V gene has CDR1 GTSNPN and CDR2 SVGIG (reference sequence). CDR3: CACSGNRGRVNYGYTF. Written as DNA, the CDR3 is TGTGCCTGCTCAGGGAACAGGGGGCGAGTGAACTATGGCTACACCTTC.

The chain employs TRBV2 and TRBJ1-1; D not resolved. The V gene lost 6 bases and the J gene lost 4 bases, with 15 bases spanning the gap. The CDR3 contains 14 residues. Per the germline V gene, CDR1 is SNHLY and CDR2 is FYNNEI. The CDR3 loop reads CASSLAGGSTEAFF. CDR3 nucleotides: TGTGCCAGCAGCCTTGCAGGAGGGAGCACTGAAGCTTTCTTT. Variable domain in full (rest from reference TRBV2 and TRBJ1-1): EPEVTQTPSHQVTQMGQEVILRCVPISNHLYFYWYRQILGQKVEFLVSFYNNEISEKSEIFDDQFSVERPDGSNFTLKIRSTKLEDSAMYFCASSLAGGSTEAFFGQGTRLTVV.

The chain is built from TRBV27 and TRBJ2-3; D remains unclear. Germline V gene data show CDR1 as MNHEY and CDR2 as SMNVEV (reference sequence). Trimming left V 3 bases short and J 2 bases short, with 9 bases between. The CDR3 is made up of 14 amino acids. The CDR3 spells CASSFYNPTDTQYF. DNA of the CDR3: TGTGCCAGCAGTTTCTATAATCCCACAGATACGCAGTATTTT.

The CDR3 sequence is CASSFLQGANTDTQYF. The CDR3 DNA sequence: TGTGCCAGCTCATTCCTCCAGGGGGCGAACACAGATACGCAGTATTTT. The J gene is TRBJ2-3, the V gene TRBV18; the match to TRBD1 covers 8 bases. CDR3 length: 16 residues. In germline, CDR1 is KGHSH, CDR2 LQKENI. V trimming: 5 bases; J trimming: 2 bases; junction bases outside the gene matches: 9.

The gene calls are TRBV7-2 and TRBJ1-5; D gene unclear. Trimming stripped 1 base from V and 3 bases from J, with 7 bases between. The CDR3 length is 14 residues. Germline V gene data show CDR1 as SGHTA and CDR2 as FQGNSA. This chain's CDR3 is CASSLGINNQPQHF. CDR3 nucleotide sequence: TGTGCCAGCAGCTTAGGAATTAACAATCAGCCCCAGCATTTT.

The DNA for the CDR3 is TGTGCCAGCACGACCGAGACAGATACGCAGTATTTT. As protein: CASTTETDTQYF. The rearrangement uses TRBV18 and TRBJ2-3; D is unclear. V shed 8 bases and J shed 3 bases, with 9 bases lying between them. CDR3 size: 12 residues. CDR1 is KGHSH, CDR2 LQKENI, per germline.

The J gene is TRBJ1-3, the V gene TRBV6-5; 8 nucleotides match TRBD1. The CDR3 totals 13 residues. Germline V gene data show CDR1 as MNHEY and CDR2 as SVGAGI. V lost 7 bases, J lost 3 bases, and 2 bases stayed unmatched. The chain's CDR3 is CASKTGGGNTIYF. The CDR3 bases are TGTGCCAGCAAAACAGGGGGTGGAAACACCATATATTTT.